One and the same sample provided the 22 T cell receptor beta chains below, sequenced in a study of T cell responses to AZD1222 COVID-19 vaccine. The assay was immunoSEQ multiplex PCR, and TCRdb's table has in-frame clones only and misses some. The sample carries 150,000 to 200,000 clones, approximately 90% recorded once. The sample in question was peripheral blood, obtained on day 0 of AZD1222 vaccination. The receptors derive from an adult in good health.

The rearrangement uses TRBV7-9 and TRBJ2-5; TRBD1 aligns across 12 bases. Germline loops: CDR1 SEHNR, CDR2 FQNEAQ (reference sequence). The CDR3 has 18 residues. V dropped 5 bases and J dropped 0; count of bases not matched to a gene: 10. The CDR3 sequence: CASSPGTGGGFHQETQYF. CDR3 nucleotides: TGTGCCAGCAGCCCCGGGACAGGGGGCGGCTTTCACCAAGAGACCCAGTACTTC.

In its sample, this clone was seen once. The J gene is TRBJ1-5, the V gene TRBV30, with D perhaps TRBD1 (6 bases). Trimming took 2 bases from V and 0 from J, leaving 17 bases between them. Germline V lookup: CDR1 GTSNPN, CDR2 SVGIG (reference sequence). This CDR3 has 17 residues. The CDR3 loop is CAWSRGRGSYSNQPQHF. CDR3 DNA sequence: TGTGCCTGGAGTAGGGGCAGGGGCTCCTATAGCAATCAGCCCCAGCATTTT.

The V call is TRBV19, the J call TRBJ2-7; 7 bases line up with TRBD2. Trimming cost V 3 bases and J 0 bases; bases outside gene matches: 8. The CDR3 runs to 16 residues. CDR1 and CDR2 from the germline V gene are LNHDA and SQIVND (reference sequence). CDR3 in amino acids: CASSILGGVSSYEQYF. DNA of the CDR3: TGTGCCAGTAGTATCTTGGGAGGGGTCAGCTCCTACGAGCAGTACTTC.

This clone was seen only a few times. The V and J genes are TRBV5-1 and TRBJ2-2; possibly TRBD1 for D (7 bases). CDR3 size: 16 residues. CDR1 is SGHRS and CDR2 is YFSETQ in the germline V gene. V was pared by 7 bases and J by 0 bases, with 16 bases between. Here the CDR3 DNA reads TGCGCCAGCTCCCGCGGGACAGCGGCGAACACCGGGGAGCTGTTTTTT. Translation: CASSRGTAANTGELFF.

The chain has TRBV29-1 and TRBJ1-2; the D gene is possibly TRBD1 (6 bases). V dropped 0 bases and J dropped 8 bases, with 13 bases sitting between them. This CDR3 region has 13 residues. Germline assignment: CDR1 SQVTM and CDR2 ANQGSEA. CDR3 region: CSVEEKGVRGYTF. The CDR3 DNA follows: TGCAGCGTTGAAGAAAAGGGGGTGCGAGGCTACACCTTC.

This clone showed up just once. V is TRBV7-2 and J is TRBJ1-1; 8 bases match TRBD1. The V gene's germline CDR1 is SGHTA and CDR2 FQGNSA. CDR3 length: 15 amino acids. J gave up 4 bases and V 1 base, and 5 bases lay outside the gene matches. The CDR3 DNA follows: TGTGCCAGCAGCTTAGTCCGAGACAGGGGCACTGAAGCTTTCTTT. Translation: CASSLVRDRGTEAFF.

This clone was observed once. This chain links TRBV7-2 with TRBJ2-1; D is possibly TRBD2 (6 bases). V dropped 5 bases and J dropped 0 bases, with 14 bases sitting between them. This CDR3 region has 16 residues. Germline CDR1 reads SGHTA; CDR2 reads FQGNSA. The CDR3 protein is CASSVQLALSYNEQFF. The CDR3 DNA reads as TGTGCCAGCAGCGTCCAACTAGCCCTCTCCTACAATGAGCAGTTCTTC.

The chain employs TRBV7-7 and TRBJ2-7, with 10 bases fitting TRBD1. Germline trimming cut 6 bases from V and 6 bases from J; bases unmatched to any gene: 11. CDR1 is SSHAT and CDR2 is FNYEAQ in the germline V gene (reference sequence). The CDR3 has 15 residues. The DNA for the CDR3 is TGTGCCAGCAGGTCCGGGACAGGGGAAACGGGCGAGCAGTACTTC. It is translated as CASRSGTGETGEQYF.

CDR3 in amino acids: CASSLSGVNSPLHF. CDR3 DNA: TGTGCCAGCAGCCTTTCAGGGGTCAATTCACCCCTCCACTTT. V and J are TRBV3-1 (or the pseudogene TRBV3-2) and TRBJ1-6; possible D gene TRBD1, 6 bases. This CDR3 has 14 residues. The germline V gene encodes CDR1 LGHDT and CDR2 YNNKEL (reference sequence). Trimming shortened V by 4 bases and J by 7 bases, and 11 bases separated the two germline ends.

The chain recombines TRBV10-1 with TRBJ2-7, with 7 nucleotides matching TRBD1. J lost 0 bases, V lost 5 bases, and 4 bases had no gene match. Germline-derived CDR1 and CDR2 are WNHNN and SYGVQD (reference sequence). The CDR3 runs to 14 residues. The CDR3 nucleotides read TGCGCCAGCAGTAGACAGGGAACCTCCTACGAGCAGTACTTC. Protein product: CASSRQGTSYEQYF.

The rearrangement joins TRBV7-7 to TRBJ2-6; D gene uncertain. The V end lost 4 bases, the J end lost 0 bases, and 16 bases lay between the germline ends. CDR3 length: 18 residues. The germline gives CDR1 SSHAT, CDR2 FNYEAQ (reference sequence). The CDR3 sequence: CASSSAQRTPSGANVLTF. The CDR3, as DNA: TGTGCCAGCAGCTCCGCCCAGCGAACCCCCTCTGGGGCCAACGTCCTGACTTTC.

This chain connects TRBV2 to TRBJ1-2; D uncertain. V was clipped by 5 bases and J by 3 bases, with 13 bases between them. CDR3 length: 14 amino acids. Germline lookup yields CDR1 SNHLY and CDR2 FYNNEI. CDR3 nucleotides: TGTGCCAGCAGTAAGGACTTAGGAGACTATGGCTACACCTTC. It encodes CASSKDLGDYGYTF.

The chain uses TRBV24-1 and TRBJ2-1, with 8 nucleotides matching TRBD2. The trim removed 3 bases at V and 3 bases at J, leaving 6 bases unmatched. Germline CDR1 and CDR2: KGHDR and SFDVKD. The CDR3 has 16 residues. The CDR3 is CATSDRLAGYYNEQFF. CDR3 bases: TGTGCCACCAGTGATCGTCTAGCGGGTTACTACAATGAGCAGTTCTTC.

V is TRBV5-1 and J is TRBJ1-6, with TRBD1 matching 7 bases. The V and J ends lost 3 bases and 5 bases, in that order; junction bases with no gene match: 8. CDR1 and CDR2 (germline): SGHRS, YFSETQ. The CDR3 is 16 amino acids. The CDR3 DNA is TGCGCCAGCAGCTCGACAGGGCCGGCGAATAATTCACCCCTCCACTTT. Translated: CASSSTGPANNSPLHF.

Concerning this clone itself: Germline is not matched at one junction end, which may reflect a read error. The chain links TRBV27 to TRBJ2-1; no clear D gene. CDR1 is MNHEY, CDR2 SMNVEV, per germline (reference sequence). The CDR3 covers 9 residues. The DNA of the CDR3 is TGCTTCCTTTGGAGTGAGCAGTTCTTC. Its protein is CFLWSEQFF.

Only one count was recorded for this clone. V and J are TRBV19 and TRBJ1-5; D might be TRBD1 (5 bases). Germline values: CDR1 LNHDA, CDR2 SQIVND (reference sequence). This CDR3 contains 15 residues. V lost 9 bases, J lost 0 bases, and 15 bases lay in between. In DNA, the CDR3 is TGTGCCAGCCATTGGAGAGGGGATAGCAATCAGCCCCAGCATTTT. Translating gives CASHWRGDSNQPQHF.

The chain uses TRBV11-1 and TRBJ1-1; perhaps TRBD1 as D (5 bases). CDR1 and CDR2 (germline): SGHAT, FQDESV (reference sequence). The CDR3 totals 11 residues. V was trimmed by 6 bases and J by 6 bases, leaving 8 bases between them. The DNA for the CDR3 is TGTGCCAGCAGGGGGCTGTCTGAAGCTTTCTTT. Residues: CASRGLSEAFF.

The chain couples TRBV5-6 to TRBJ2-3, with TRBD2 matching over 8 bases. Per the germline V gene, CDR1 is SGHDT and CDR2 is YYEEEE. The V and J ends lost 5 bases and 4 bases, in that order; junction bases with no gene match: 15. The CDR3 sequence is 17 residues long. This CDR3 is CASRLRRSGSSPDTQYF. The CDR3 DNA is TGTGCCAGCAGGTTACGGAGGAGCGGGAGTAGTCCAGATACGCAGTATTTT.

The chain carries TRBV6-2 or TRBV6-3 and TRBJ2-6, with no clear D. Germline V lookup: CDR1 MNHEY, CDR2 SVGEGT. CDR3 length: 13 amino acids. V lost 7 bases and J lost 2, with 6 bases in between. CDR3 loop: CASNPPGANVLTF. The CDR3 DNA sequence: TGTGCCAGCAACCCCCCTGGGGCCAACGTCCTGACTTTC.

The CDR3 loop reads CAISGNNEQFF. DNA for the CDR3: TGTGCCATCAGTGGAAACAATGAGCAGTTCTTC. The rearrangement links TRBV10-3 to TRBJ2-1; D is ambiguous. Germline-derived CDR1 and CDR2 are ENHRY and SYGVKD. The V end was cut by 4 bases, the J end by 5 bases, with 3 bases between. The CDR3 has 11 residues.

V usage is TRBV28 and J usage is TRBJ1-2; possibly TRBD1 for D (5 bases). V was clipped by 5 bases and J by 8 bases, with 18 bases between them. CDR3 length: 14 amino acids. Germline values: CDR1 MDHEN, CDR2 SYDVKM. CDR3 in DNA: TGTGCCAGCAGTCCGGGGACCTTAGGGGCGGGCTACACCTTC. Translated: CASSPGTLGAGYTF.

With respect to this clone: Other DNA sequences of this sample code for an identical CDR3. V usage is TRBV3-1 (or the pseudogene TRBV3-2) and J usage is TRBJ1-2, with 7 nucleotides matching TRBD1. The CDR3 runs 13 residues. Germline CDR1 is LGHDT and CDR2 is YNNKEL (reference sequence). J was trimmed by 4 bases and V by 3 bases; bases with no gene match: 2. CDR3 DNA: TGTGCCAGCAGCCAGGGACAGTTCTATGGCTACACCTTC. Protein sequence: CASSQGQFYGYTF.